Following are 13 T cell receptor beta chains from one sample sequenced in a study of cytomegalovirus exposure and HLA in healthy donors. With 60 Vbeta and 13 Jbeta primers, the PCR was carried out. TCRdb's table, derived via immunoSEQ multiplex PCR, lists solely in-frame clones and lacks some. The data contain 150,000 to 200,000 clones, about 81% of them singletons. The sample consisted of PBMCs. Source of these receptors: a woman in her forties or fifties in good health and CMV-seropositive.

The chain is built from TRBV5-6 and TRBJ1-5, with D possibly TRBD1 on 5 matching bases. This CDR3 contains 15 residues. The V gene's germline CDR1 is SGHDT and CDR2 YYEEEE. Trimming removed 1 base at V and 7 bases at J, with 15 bases between. The CDR3 reads CASSLSIGGWQPQHF. DNA for the CDR3: TGTGCCAGCAGCTTGTCTATCGGGGGATGGCAGCCCCAGCATTTT.

The rearrangement joins TRBV12-5 to TRBJ1-1; 7 positions match TRBD1. The CDR3 runs 14 residues. J was trimmed by 7 bases and V by 5 bases; bases with no gene match: 10. The germline V gene has CDR1 LGHNT and CDR2 FRNRAP. CDR3 DNA sequence: TGTGCTAGTGGTGGGACGGGACAGCGATTTGAAGCTTTCTTT. This gives the protein CASGGTGQRFEAFF.

The chain uses TRBV7-6 and TRBJ1-1, with TRBD1 identical over 9 bases. The CDR3 extends over 12 amino acids. Germline lookup yields CDR1 SGHVS and CDR2 FNYEAQ. V gave up 3 bases and J gave up 8 bases; unmatched junction bases: 1. The CDR3 region is CASSFTGGEAFF. DNA of the CDR3: TGTGCCAGCAGCTTTACAGGGGGCGAAGCTTTCTTT.

There are a few counts of this clone. The chain recombines TRBV4-2 with TRBJ2-2; TRBD1 might be the D (5 bases). V lost 1 base and J 5 bases, leaving 5 bases between the germline ends. Germline V gene data show CDR1 as LGHNA and CDR2 as YNFKEQ. CDR3 length equals 13 residues. The CDR3 here is CASSQAGTGELFF. CDR3 DNA: TGTGCCAGCAGCCAAGCAGGGACCGGGGAGCTGTTTTTT.

The rearrangement links TRBV18 to TRBJ1-1, with TRBD1 matching over 7 bases. Germline-derived CDR1 and CDR2 are KGHSH and LQKENI. The CDR3 is 13 amino acids. The junction had 3 bases not matched to a gene; V was cut back by 4 bases and J by 4 bases. The CDR3 DNA follows: TGTGCCAGCTCACAGGGGGCCGGCACTGAAGCTTTCTTT. It encodes CASSQGAGTEAFF.

This chain uses TRBV5-1 with TRBJ2-3; the D is unclear. V was cut by 0 bases and J by 0 bases, with 5 bases left in between. CDR1 and CDR2 (germline): SGHRS, YFSETQ. CDR3 length: 14 amino acids. CDR3 protein: CASSLVPSTDTQYF. CDR3 sequence (DNA): TGCGCCAGCAGCTTGGTTCCTAGCACAGATACGCAGTATTTT.

V is TRBV7-2 and J is TRBJ2-7; 8 positions agree with TRBD1. The CDR3 sequence is 14 residues long. V lost 4 bases to trimming and J lost 4 bases; unmatched junction nucleotides: 6. Germline CDR1 and CDR2: SGHTA and FQGNSA. For the CDR3, the DNA is TGTGCCAGCAGCTCCCTGGGACAGGAGTACGAGCAGTACTTC. Amino acid sequence: CASSSLGQEYEQYF.

The V and J genes are TRBV10-3 and TRBJ1-5, with 8 bases aligning to TRBD1. The length of the CDR3 is 13 residues. Looked up from germline, CDR1 is ENHRY and CDR2 is SYGVKD. J gave up 5 bases and V 6 bases, and 3 bases lay outside the gene matches. The CDR3 loop reads CAIRGQEDQPQHF. The CDR3 DNA reads as TGTGCCATCAGGGGACAGGAAGATCAGCCCCAGCATTTT.

The sample holds a few counts of this clone. The gene calls are TRBV15 and TRBJ1-3, with D possibly matching TRBD1 (6 bases). This CDR3 has 16 amino acids. CDR1 is LNHNV and CDR2 is YYDKDF in the germline V gene (reference sequence). Trimming shortened V by 3 bases and J by 0 bases, and 12 bases separated the two germline ends. The CDR3 here is CATSRDLDSSGNTIYF. CDR3 bases: TGTGCCACCAGCAGGGATCTGGACAGCTCTGGAAACACCATATATTTT.

V usage is TRBV29-1 and J usage is TRBJ1-1; no reliable D call. This CDR3 has 13 residues. Germline CDR1 and CDR2: SQVTM and ANQGSEA. Trimming removed 6 bases at V and 4 bases at J, with 15 bases between. CDR3 in amino acids: CSVPSEGGTEAFF. CDR3 in DNA: TGCAGCGTGCCGTCCGAGGGCGGCACTGAAGCTTTCTTT.

The chain links TRBV28 to TRBJ2-7; the D gene is possibly TRBD2 (6 bases). Germline CDR1 MDHEN, CDR2 SYDVKM. This CDR3 contains 14 residues. The germline V and J ends were trimmed by 8 bases and 0 bases, with 14 bases remaining between them. The CDR3 sequence is CASFPAGHSYEQYF. The DNA of the CDR3 is TGTGCCAGCTTTCCGGCGGGGCACTCCTACGAGCAGTACTTC.

The chain uses TRBV27 and TRBJ2-5; the match to TRBD2 covers 13 bases. The length of the CDR3 is 17 residues. Trimming removed 4 bases from V and 5 bases from J; junction bases left unmatched: 10. The germline gives CDR1 MNHEY, CDR2 SMNVEV (reference sequence). The CDR3 spells CASSSTSLAGGLETQYF. As DNA, the CDR3 is TGTGCCAGCAGTTCCACATCACTAGCGGGGGGGCTCGAGACCCAGTACTTC.

The chain joins TRBV5-1 to TRBJ2-1, with 8 nucleotides matching TRBD2. V trimming: 3 bases; J trimming: 6 bases; junction bases outside the gene matches: 5. There are 14 residues in the CDR3. From germline, CDR1 is SGHRS and CDR2 YFSETQ. The CDR3: CASSYGGEANEQFF. For the CDR3, the DNA is TGCGCCAGCAGCTACGGGGGGGAAGCCAATGAGCAGTTCTTC.